The 30 T cell receptor beta chains given below trace back to one sample, sequenced in a study of graft-versus-host responses after intestinal transplantation. These receptors are not linked to any known antigen. The table came from immunoSEQ multiplex PCR; TCRdb's copy has only in-frame clones and leaves some out. The sample contains more than 65,000 clones, roughly 89% of which appear only once. Sequencing used unstimulated CD4+ T cells sorted from spleen or lymph node cells, obtained before intestinal transplant. Receptor source: a human donor who received an intestinal transplant.

CDR3 loop: CASSPYGQANYGYTF. The CDR3 nucleotides are TGTGCCAGCAGCCCATACGGACAGGCCAACTATGGCTACACCTTC. The J gene is TRBJ1-2, the V gene TRBV16; 7 nucleotides align to TRBD1. Germline values: CDR1 KGHSY, CDR2 FQNENV. Trimming cost V 4 bases and J 2 bases; bases outside gene matches: 7. The CDR3 runs 15 residues.

This sequence joins TRBV4-2 and TRBJ2-7; perhaps TRBD2 as D (6 bases). There are 15 residues in the CDR3. The V end was cut by 0 bases, the J end by 2 bases, with 11 bases between. Per the germline V gene, CDR1 is LGHNA and CDR2 is YNFKEQ. The CDR3 nucleotides are TGTGCCAGCAGCCAAGAGGCGCGGGGCCCCTACGAGCAGTACTTC. Translated: CASSQEARGPYEQYF.

V usage is TRBV7-3 and J usage is TRBJ2-7; maybe TRBD2 (6 bases). The V gene lost 0 bases and the J gene lost 2 bases, with 8 bases spanning the gap. Germline-derived CDR1 and CDR2 are SGHTA and FQGTGA. There are 14 residues in the CDR3. The CDR3 nucleotides are TGTGCCAGCAGCTTAACGGGCGGGACCTACGAGCAGTACTTC. It is translated as CASSLTGGTYEQYF.

The gene calls are TRBV6-6 and TRBJ1-1, with D possibly TRBD1 on 6 matching bases. The germline V gene has CDR1 MNHNY and CDR2 SVGAGI (reference sequence). This CDR3 has 13 residues. Trimming stripped 6 bases from V and 7 bases from J, with 15 bases between. Written as DNA, the CDR3 is TGTGCCAGCAGCGGCGGGGGGGCCCTTGAAGCTTTCTTT. Encoded protein: CASSGGGALEAFF.

The chain is built from TRBV9 and TRBJ2-1; weak D call: TRBD1 (6 bases). V was shortened by 0 bases and J by 7 bases, with 14 bases between the two germline ends. Germline V lookup: CDR1 SGDLS, CDR2 YYNGEE. The CDR3 loop spans 15 amino acids. CDR3 amino acids: CASSVGTGIGNEQFF. CDR3 sequence (DNA): TGTGCCAGCAGCGTAGGAACAGGGATAGGGAATGAGCAGTTCTTC.

The rearrangement joins TRBV4-1 to TRBJ2-3, with 8 nucleotides matching TRBD2. Trimming at V came to 0 bases and at J to 2 bases, leaving 7 bases not matched to a gene. The germline V gene has CDR1 MGHRA and CDR2 YSYEKL. This CDR3 has 17 amino acids. CDR3 region: CASSQDIGLADTDTQYF. The CDR3 DNA reads TGCGCCAGCAGCCAAGATATCGGACTAGCCGACACAGATACGCAGTATTTT.

V and J are TRBV6-5 and TRBJ2-5; D might be TRBD1 (5 bases). The J call is doubtful: the DNA matches TRBJ2-7 better. CDR1 is MNHEY, CDR2 SVGAGI, per germline. The CDR3 is 14 residues long. DNA of the CDR3: TGTGCCAGCAGTTACCAGGGTTTTCCGTACGAGCAGTACTTC. It is translated as CASSYQGFPYEQYF.

This clone was detected once. The chain uses TRBV7-2 and TRBJ2-1; 11 positions agree with TRBD2. CDR1 and CDR2 (germline): SGHTA, FQGNSA. CDR3 length: 15 residues. V shed 1 base, J shed 4 bases, and the junction held 0 bases outside the gene matches. The CDR3 region is CASSLGLAGYNEQFF. The CDR3 DNA reads as TGTGCCAGCAGCTTAGGACTAGCGGGGTACAATGAGCAGTTCTTC.

The sample holds a few counts of this clone. J is TRBJ1-3 and V is TRBV10-3; 7 nucleotides agree with TRBD1. The germline V gene has CDR1 ENHRY and CDR2 SYGVKD. The CDR3 covers 19 residues. The ends lost 7 bases at V and 4 bases at J; junction bases unmatched: 22. The CDR3 spells CAITGTAKTTSTPGNTIYF. CDR3 sequence (DNA): TGTGCCATCACCGGGACAGCCAAGACCACTTCCACCCCAGGAAACACCATATATTTT.

This clone was seen only once. The chain has TRBV10-3 and TRBJ1-4, with D possibly TRBD1 on 5 matching bases. Deletions cut 2 bases from V and 8 bases from J, with 12 bases between. This CDR3 contains 14 residues. CDR1 is ENHRY, CDR2 SYGVKD, per germline. CDR3: CAISETGGGEKLFF. CDR3 nucleotide sequence: TGTGCCATCAGTGAGACAGGAGGAGGGGAAAAACTGTTTTTT.

The chain is built from TRBV28 and TRBJ1-3; 7 bases match TRBD1. Trimming removed 4 bases from V and 0 bases from J; junction bases left unmatched: 9. The germline V gene has CDR1 MDHEN and CDR2 SYDVKM. This CDR3 is 17 amino acids long. The DNA of the CDR3 is TGTGCCAGCAGTTCCCCAAAGGGGGCTTACTCTGGAAACACCATATATTTT. As protein: CASSSPKGAYSGNTIYF.

The chain is built from TRBV5-6 and TRBJ2-7; a weak D match, TRBD2 (6 bases). Germline CDR1 reads SGHDT; CDR2 reads YYEEEE. Trimming left V 1 base short and J 3 bases short, with 14 bases between. The CDR3 totals 15 residues. The CDR3 DNA reads TGTGCCAGCAGCTTGTCCGGAGGGCTCCGCTACGAGCAGTACTTC. Its translation is CASSLSGGLRYEQYF.

This clone was detected once. The rearrangement uses TRBV13 and TRBJ1-2; D is unclear. This CDR3 is 14 amino acids long. CDR1 and CDR2 (germline): PRHDT, FYEKMQ (reference sequence). V was pared by 7 bases and J by 1 base, with 13 bases between. The CDR3 here is CASKRLGDNYGYTF. In DNA, the CDR3 is TGTGCCAGCAAGCGACTCGGGGATAACTATGGCTACACCTTC.

The V call is TRBV28, the J call TRBJ1-2; 7 bases align to TRBD1. The CDR3 is 11 residues long. The J segment lost 2 bases and the V segment lost 11 bases, leaving 2 bases of the junction unmatched. Germline CDR1 and CDR2: MDHEN and SYDVKM. The CDR3 loop is CAAGGNYGYTF. In nucleotides, the CDR3 is TGTGCCGCAGGGGGGAACTATGGCTACACCTTC.

The chain has TRBV11-2 and TRBJ2-7; 12 positions match TRBD2. The CDR3 is made up of 16 amino acids. The V gene end was trimmed by 0 bases and the J gene end by 4 bases; junction bases not matched to a gene: 4. Germline-derived CDR1 and CDR2 are SGHAT and FQNNGV. CDR3 in DNA: TGTGCCAGCAGCTTAGATACTAGCGGGGGGTTGTACGAGCAGTACTTC. Protein sequence: CASSLDTSGGLYEQYF.

The chain carries TRBV5-6 and TRBJ1-6; D perhaps matches TRBD1 (6 bases). The CDR3 is made up of 14 amino acids. The germline V gene has CDR1 SGHDT and CDR2 YYEEEE. Trimming removed 0 bases from V and 7 bases from J, with 8 bases in between. CDR3 sequence reads: CASSLVGTNSPLHF. The CDR3 coding sequence is TGTGCCAGCAGCTTGGTGGGGACAAATTCACCCCTCCACTTT.

This clone was seen just once. The genes are TRBV28 and TRBJ2-1; 10 bases are a match to TRBD2. The germline V gene has CDR1 MDHEN and CDR2 SYDVKM. The V segment lost 6 bases and the J segment 5 bases; nucleotides outside the gene matches: 4. CDR3 length: 14 residues. In nucleotides, the CDR3 is TGTGCCAGCAGGGTAGCGGGAGGACACAATGAGCAGTTCTTC. Encoded protein: CASRVAGGHNEQFF.

The chain joins TRBV18 to TRBJ2-7, with D maybe TRBD1 (6 bases). In germline, CDR1 is KGHSH, CDR2 LQKENI. The CDR3 is 13 amino acids. V was clipped by 3 bases and J by 6 bases, with 12 bases between them. CDR3 region: CASSPTGTTEQYF. The DNA of the CDR3 is TGTGCCAGCTCACCGACAGGAACTACCGAGCAGTACTTC.

The CDR3 here is CASSSLMNTEAFF. The CDR3 DNA sequence: TGCGCCAGCAGCTCACTTATGAACACTGAAGCTTTCTTT. J is TRBJ1-1 and V is TRBV5-1; the D is unclear. The CDR3 contains 13 residues. V lost 3 bases and J lost 0, with 6 bases in between. Germline loops: CDR1 SGHRS, CDR2 YFSETQ.

The genes are TRBV7-8 and TRBJ2-5; 8 bases agree with TRBD1. J gave up 2 bases and V 8 bases, and 7 bases lay outside the gene matches. Germline-derived CDR1 and CDR2 are SGHVS and FQNEAQ. CDR3 size: 14 residues. The chain's CDR3 is CASQQGAQQETQYF. CDR3 nucleotide sequence: TGTGCCAGCCAGCAGGGGGCGCAACAAGAGACCCAGTACTTC.

The chain uses TRBV7-9 and TRBJ1-2; D is possibly TRBD1 (6 bases). The germline V gene has CDR1 SEHNR and CDR2 FQNEAQ (reference sequence). The CDR3 extends over 15 amino acids. V dropped 5 bases and J dropped 4 bases, with 17 bases sitting between them. As DNA, the CDR3 is TGTGCCAGCAGCCTAGAACAGGGCGGGCTCTATGGCTACACCTTC. It yields the protein CASSLEQGGLYGYTF.

The chain joins TRBV19 to TRBJ1-5, with D perhaps matching TRBD1 (5 bases). The V and J ends lost 10 bases and 5 bases respectively, with 18 bases between them. Per the germline V gene, CDR1 is LNHDA and CDR2 is SQIVND (reference sequence). CDR3 length equals 14 residues. CDR3 nucleotide sequence: TGTGCCACCAAGGCCAGGGTTGGTGATCAGCCCCAGCATTTT. Residues: CATKARVGDQPQHF.

The chain recombines TRBV28 with TRBJ2-7, with a tentative D call TRBD1 (6 bases). V was clipped by 5 bases and J by 0 bases, with 14 bases between them. The CDR3 covers 15 residues. Germline V gives CDR1 MDHEN, CDR2 SYDVKM. CDR3 sequence reads: CASSPHDRISYEQYF. In nucleotides, the CDR3 is TGTGCCAGCAGTCCCCATGACAGGATCTCCTACGAGCAGTACTTC.

J is TRBJ2-1 and V is TRBV10-3; 9 nucleotides line up with TRBD2. With 4 bases clipped from V and 6 bases from J, the junction kept 10 bases outside the gene matches. Germline CDR1 reads ENHRY; CDR2 reads SYGVKD. CDR3 length equals 16 residues. The CDR3 DNA is TGTGCCATCAGTGCGGTTAGAGCGGGAGGTGTCAATGAGCAGTTCTTC. Translation gives CAISAVRAGGVNEQFF.

The table lists this clone with a few counts. The J gene is TRBJ2-1, the V gene TRBV29-1, with D maybe TRBD2 (5 bases). V shed 7 bases and J shed 7 bases, with 8 bases lying between them. The CDR3 contains 10 residues. Germline V gives CDR1 SQVTM, CDR2 ANQGSEA. This CDR3 is CSAWENEQFF. The CDR3 DNA is TGCAGCGCTTGGGAGAATGAGCAGTTCTTC.

This rearrangement joins TRBV18 to TRBJ2-1, with 7 bases fitting TRBD2. Germline values: CDR1 KGHSH, CDR2 LQKENI. The CDR3 contains 15 residues. V lost 2 bases to trimming and J lost 5 bases; unmatched junction nucleotides: 6. The CDR3 loop reads CASSPMGGSNNEQFF. The CDR3 DNA is TGTGCCAGCTCACCAATGGGGGGGTCCAACAATGAGCAGTTCTTC.

The V call is TRBV5-1, the J call TRBJ2-2; 11 bases fit TRBD1. The junction had 3 bases not matched to a gene; V was cut back by 4 bases and J by 4 bases. This CDR3 spans 15 amino acids. The V gene's germline CDR1 is SGHRS and CDR2 YFSETQ. The chain's CDR3 is CASSMDRGPTGELFF. The CDR3 DNA is TGCGCCAGCAGCATGGACAGGGGGCCCACCGGGGAGCTGTTTTTT.

The rearrangement joins TRBV5-1 to TRBJ2-7, with 10 bases aligning to TRBD1. Germline CDR1 is SGHRS and CDR2 is YFSETQ. The CDR3 length is 14 residues. V dropped 4 bases and J dropped 3; count of bases not matched to a gene: 4. The CDR3 protein is CASSPTGGHYEQYF. CDR3 DNA sequence: TGCGCCAGCAGCCCGACAGGGGGCCACTACGAGCAGTACTTC.

The J gene is TRBJ2-7, the V gene TRBV10-3; the match to TRBD2 covers 8 bases. CDR1 ENHRY and CDR2 SYGVKD come from the germline V gene. Unmatched junction bases numbered 9, after V lost 2 bases and J lost 3 bases. The CDR3 totals 16 residues. CDR3 sequence (DNA): TGTGCCATCAGTGAGCCGGGACTAGTTGGGAACTACGAGCAGTACTTC. Translation: CAISEPGLVGNYEQYF.

This clone showed up just a few times. This rearrangement joins TRBV19 to TRBJ1-5, with TRBD1 identical over 11 bases. There are 14 residues in the CDR3. Germline-derived CDR1 and CDR2 are LNHDA and SQIVND (reference sequence). The J segment lost 6 bases and the V segment lost 9 bases, leaving 7 bases of the junction unmatched. CDR3 sequence: CASSGTGGLQPQHF. CDR3 DNA: TGTGCCAGCTCCGGGACAGGGGGACTTCAGCCCCAGCATTTT.